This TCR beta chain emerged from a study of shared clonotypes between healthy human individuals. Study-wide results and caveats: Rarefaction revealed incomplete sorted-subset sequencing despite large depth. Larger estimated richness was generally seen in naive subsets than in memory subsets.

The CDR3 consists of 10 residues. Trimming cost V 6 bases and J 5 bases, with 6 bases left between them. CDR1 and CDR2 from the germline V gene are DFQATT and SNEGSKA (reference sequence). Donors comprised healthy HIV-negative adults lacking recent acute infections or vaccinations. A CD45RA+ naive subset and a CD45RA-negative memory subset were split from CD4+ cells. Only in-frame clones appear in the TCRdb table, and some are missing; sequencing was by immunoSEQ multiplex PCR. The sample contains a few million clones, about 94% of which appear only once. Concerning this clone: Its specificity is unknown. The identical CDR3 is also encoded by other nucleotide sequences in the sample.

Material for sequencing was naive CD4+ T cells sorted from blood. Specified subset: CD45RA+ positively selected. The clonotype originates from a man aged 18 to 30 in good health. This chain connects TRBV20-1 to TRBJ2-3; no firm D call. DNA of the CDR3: TGCAGTGCAAAAAGAGATACGCAGTATTTT. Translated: CSAKRDTQYF.